The clone carrying this TCR beta chain showed up just a few times. Its antigen is unknown. These data are taken from a study of identical twins. Study results and limitations: Whereas memory repertoires showed no such difference, abundant cord blood beta clonotypes carried fewer insertions.

TCRdb analysed the 5' RACE reads with MiXCR anew, one entry per CDR3 protein. The sample records about 490,000 distinct CDR3 sequences, around 15% being singletons. V lost 3 bases and J lost 3, with 20 bases in between. Per the germline V gene, CDR1 is MNHEY and CDR2 is SMNVEV (reference sequence). The CDR3 consists of 18 residues. The sample was also linked to a second study, of yellow fever vaccine responses in identical twins.

The rearrangement uses TRBV27 and TRBJ2-2; D is possibly TRBD1 or TRBD2 (5 bases each). The specimen was CD4+ T cells sorted from blood. This TCR was recovered from a woman aged 18-29 years in good health. CDR3 amino acids: CASSFDLLRGAYTGELFF. CDR3 nucleotide sequence: TGTGCCAGCAGTTTCGACCTCCTTAGAGGGGCCTACACCGGGGAGCTGTTTTTT.